Listed below are T cell receptor beta chains from one sample, sequenced in a study of PD-1 blockade in classical Hodgkin lymphoma. Clones were sequenced by immunoSEQ multiplex PCR, and TCRdb holds only the in-frame ones, with some missing. The data contain about 35,000 clones, approximately 90% of them singletons. The sample in question was CD4+ T cells from blood, obtained at baseline. The receptor source for this set is a human donor with classical Hodgkin lymphoma. CDR3s include the opening cysteine and the closing phenylalanine or tryptophan. The D gene is left open where the match is weak. Size tells how often a clone was seen (once, few, many) or the class of an expanded clone, and some rows leave it out.

TRBD2 NA TRBJ2-1 TRBV6-6 13 TGTGCCGGGGGGGGACTAGCGGGAGGTGAGCAGTTCTTC CAGGGLAGGEQFF
TRBD1 NA TRBJ1-1 TRBV6-1 14 TGTGCCAGCAGGACGAGGGGGCCGAACACTGAAGCTTTCTTT CASRTRGPNTEAFF
NA NA TRBJ2-5 TRBV7-3 13 TGTGCCAGCAGCTTAAGCACTTTTGAGACCCAGTACTTC CASSLSTFETQYF
NA few TRBJ1-4 TRBV9 12 TGTGCCAGCAGCGTATCCGGTGAAAAACTGTTTTTT CASSVSGEKLFF
TRBD2 NA TRBJ2-2 TRBV5-4 17 TGTGCCAGCATGGTAGGGGCTAGCGGCGCGAACACCGGGGAGCTGTTTTTT CASMVGASGANTGELFF
TRBD1 NA TRBJ1-2 TRBV28 15 TGTGCCAGCACCAACTACGCCGGGACAGGTGACGGCTACACCTTC CASTNYAGTGDGYTF
NA few TRBJ1-1 TRBV2 14 TGTGCCAGCAGTGAAAGGGGGGCGGCACCTGAAGCTTTCTTT CASSERGAAPEAFF
TRBD1 NA TRBJ1-1 TRBV7-2 14 TGTGCCAGCAGCCCCCGGACAGGCGGGAGACCAGCTTTCTTT CASSPRTGGRPAFF
NA NA TRBJ2-5 TRBV7-6 12 TGTGCCAGCAGCCCAGGGGGGCAGACCCAGTACTTC CASSPGGQTQYF
NA few TRBJ1-2 TRBV5-6 14 TGTGCCAGCCACGAGGGCAGTCCTAACTATGGCTACACCTTC CASHEGSPNYGYTF
TRBD2 NA TRBJ2-1 TRBV27 15 TGTGCCAGCAGCAGGCTAGCGGGAGCAGTTAATGAGCAGTTCTTC CASSRLAGAVNEQFF
NA NA TRBJ2-7 TRBV30 15 TGTGCCTGGAGTGGGGGGGGCCTGGTAACCTACGAGCAGTACTTC CAWSGGGLVTYEQYF
NA NA TRBJ1-1 TRBV7-8 13 TGTGCCAGCAGCTTAAGGGTTGGCACTGAAGCTTTCTTT CASSLRVGTEAFF
NA NA TRBJ2-2 TRBV18 16 TGTGCCAGCCGATCACCAGTTCAGGGGTCCACCGGGGAGCTGTTTTTT CASRSPVQGSTGELFF
TRBD1 NA TRBJ1-2 TRBV5-1 15 TGCGCCAGCAGCACAGACAGGGGGCGCCTCTATGGCTACACCTTC CASSTDRGRLYGYTF
TRBD1 once TRBJ1-2 TRBV4-1 16 TGCGCCAGCAGCCAAGATGGTACGGGACAGATATCTGGCTACACCTTC CASSQDGTGQISGYTF
NA NA TRBJ1-2 TRBV2 12 TGTGCCAGCCGCCCTTGGAGCTATGGCTACACCTTC CASRPWSYGYTF
NA NA TRBJ2-7 TRBV15 13 TGTGCCACCTCTGGGCTTAGGTCCTACGAGCAGTACTTC CATSGLRSYEQYF
TRBD1 once TRBJ2-7 TRBV29-1 12 TGCAGCGTTGGGGACAGGGGGTCCGAGCAGTACTTC CSVGDRGSEQYF
NA once TRBJ1-2 TRBV23-1 15 TGCGCCAGCAGTCAAGCAGGGGCTTCTAACTATGGCTACACCTTC CASSQAGASNYGYTF
NA NA TRBJ2-7 TRBV7-9 16 TGTGCCAGCAGCTTTCTTACGGGTCCCGCAGCCTACGAGCAGTACTTC CASSFLTGPAAYEQYF
TRBD2 NA TRBJ2-1 TRBV7-2 19 TGTGCCAGCAGCTTAGTGGGAACTAGCGGGGCGGGCTCCTACAATGAGCAGTTCTTC CASSLVGTSGAGSYNEQFF
NA NA TRBJ1-4 TRBV28 12 TGTGCCGTCGGGGGTCCAGGAGAAAAACTGTTTTTT CAVGGPGEKLFF
TRBD1 NA TRBJ1-5 TRBV7-8 19 TGTGCCAGCAGCGGACGGGACAGATCTCACCTATATAGCAATCAGCCCCAGCATTTT CASSGRDRSHLYSNQPQHF
TRBD1 NA TRBJ2-5 TRBV5-1 15 TGCGCCAGCAGCGATCTCAGGGGGCAAAGAGAGACCCAGTACTTC CASSDLRGQRETQYF
NA NA TRBJ1-2 TRBV18 16 TGTGCCAGCTCACCACTTCCCGGGCTCGGCAACTATGGCTACACCTTC CASSPLPGLGNYGYTF
TRBD2 NA TRBJ2-5 TRBV5-5 16 TGTGCCAGCAGCTTGGCGCTAGCGGGAGGTCAAGAGACCCAGTACTTC CASSLALAGGQETQYF
NA NA TRBJ1-2 TRBV27 13 TGTGCCAGCAGTTTAACCAGGGGATATGGCTACACCTTC CASSLTRGYGYTF
TRBD1 NA TRBJ2-2 TRBV18 16 TGTGCCAGCTCACATTCCCGCCAGGGGGCGGCCGGGGAGCTGTTTTTT CASSHSRQGAAGELFF
TRBD1 once TRBJ2-1 TRBV11-3 16 TGTGCCAGCAGCCGCTTGAGGGGACAGGGGGCCAATGAGCAGTTCTTC CASSRLRGQGANEQFF
TRBD1 NA TRBJ1-2 TRBV28 13 TGTGCCAGCAGACCACAGGGGCCGGGAGGCTACACCTTC CASRPQGPGGYTF
NA NA TRBJ1-3 TRBV19 13 TGTGCCAGTAGCCTAAACTGGGGAAACACCATATATTTT CASSLNWGNTIYF
NA NA TRBJ2-3 TRBV2 14 TGTGCCAGCAGCCCGGGAACTTACACAGATACGCAGTATTTT CASSPGTYTDTQYF
NA NA TRBJ2-5 TRBV29-1 13 TGCAGCGTTGATGGGCCGGCCCGCGAGACCCAGTACTTC CSVDGPARETQYF
TRBD1 NA TRBJ1-5 TRBV2 14 TGTGCCAGCATAGTAGACAGGGGCGGTCAGCCCCAGCATTTT CASIVDRGGQPQHF
NA NA TRBJ1-1 TRBV30 11 TGTGCCTGGAGCTTGGAAACTGAAGCTTTCTTT CAWSLETEAFF
TRBD2 NA TRBJ2-1 TRBV30 15 TGTGCCTCGGGACTAGCGGGAGGGCCAGACAATGAGCAGTTCTTC CASGLAGGPDNEQFF
NA NA TRBJ2-3 TRBV14 17 TGTGCCAGCAGCCAAGATAGGAGAAGCGGGAGCACAGATACGCAGTATTTT CASSQDRRSGSTDTQYF
TRBD2 NA TRBJ2-5 TRBV7-2 15 TGTGCCAGCAGCTCGGGACTAGGGTTCGGGGAGACCCAGTACTTC CASSSGLGFGETQYF
NA NA TRBJ2-7 TRBV30 11 TGTGCCTGTGACAGAGCCTACGAGCAGTACTTC CACDRAYEQYF
NA NA TRBJ1-2 TRBV10-3 11 TGTGCCATCGGGGACAACTATGGCTACACCTTC CAIGDNYGYTF
NA once TRBJ2-2 TRBV29-1 13 TGCAGCGCAGCCGGTAGTGGGTATCGGGAGCTGTTTTTT CSAAGSGYRELFF
TRBD1 NA TRBJ1-2 TRBV13 13 TGTGCCAGCAGCAGTGAGCAGGGGGCCGGCTACACCTTC CASSSEQGAGYTF
TRBD1 NA TRBJ1-4 TRBV7-8 16 TGTGCCAGCAGCTTAGTAGGCAGGGGGTTTGTAGAAAAACTGTTTTTT CASSLVGRGFVEKLFF
TRBD1 NA TRBJ1-3 TRBV19 16 TGTGCCAGTAGTACACCCATCGGGACAGGAGGAAACACCATATATTTT CASSTPIGTGGNTIYF
NA once TRBJ2-7 TRBV5-5 13 TGTGCCAGCAGCTTGGCCCTCAGGGACGAGCAGTACTTC CASSLALRDEQYF
NA NA TRBJ1-5 TRBV21-1 14 TGTGCCAGCAGCGCCTCCACAGGGAATCAGCCCCAGCATTTT CASSASTGNQPQHF
NA NA TRBJ2-7 TRBV27 16 TGTGCCAGCAGTTCCTACGACAGGTCGGGGTCCTACGAGCAGTACTTC CASSSYDRSGSYEQYF
NA NA TRBJ2-6 TRBV25-1 16 TGTGCCAGCAGTGATCTGACCAACTCTGGGGCCAACGTCCTGACTTTC CASSDLTNSGANVLTF
NA NA TRBJ2-1 TRBV6-1 13 TGTGCCAGCACCGCTGGAAGATACAATGAGCAGTTCTTC CASTAGRYNEQFF
NA NA TRBJ1-4 TRBV4-1 12 TGCGCCAGCAGCCGAGCCTCGGGAAAACTGTTTTTT CASSRASGKLFF
NA NA TRBJ2-2 TRBV30 15 TGTGCCTGGACTTCAGGGACTGGGTACACCGGGGAGCTGTTTTTT CAWTSGTGYTGELFF